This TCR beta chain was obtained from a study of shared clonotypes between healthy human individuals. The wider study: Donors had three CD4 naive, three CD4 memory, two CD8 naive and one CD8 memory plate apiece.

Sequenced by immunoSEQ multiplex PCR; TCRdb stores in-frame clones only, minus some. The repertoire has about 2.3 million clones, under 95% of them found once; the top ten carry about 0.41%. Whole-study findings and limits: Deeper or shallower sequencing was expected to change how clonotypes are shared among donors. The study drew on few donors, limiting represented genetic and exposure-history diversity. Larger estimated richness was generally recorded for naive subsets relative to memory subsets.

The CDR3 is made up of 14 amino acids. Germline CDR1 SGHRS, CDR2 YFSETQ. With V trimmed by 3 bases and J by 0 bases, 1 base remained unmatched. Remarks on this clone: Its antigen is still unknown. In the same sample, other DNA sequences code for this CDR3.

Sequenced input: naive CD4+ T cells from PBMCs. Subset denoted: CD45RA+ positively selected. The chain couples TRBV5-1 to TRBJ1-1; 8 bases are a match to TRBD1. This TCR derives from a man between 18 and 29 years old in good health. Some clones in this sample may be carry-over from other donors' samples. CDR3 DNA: TGCGCCAGCAGCTCGACAGGGGTGAACACTGAAGCTTTCTTT. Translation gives CASSSTGVNTEAFF. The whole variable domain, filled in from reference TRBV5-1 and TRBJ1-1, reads KAGVTQTPRYLIKTRGQQVTLSCSPISGHRSVSWYQQTPGQGLQFLFEYFSETQRNKGNFPGRFSGRQFSNSRSEMNVSTLELGDSALYLCASSSTGVNTEAFFGQGTRLTVV.